Listed here are 3 T cell receptor beta chains from one sample, sequenced in a study of T cells in Graves' hyperthyroidism and ophthalmopathy. TCR beta CDR3 regions were amplified from RNA. A first-round RT-PCR of the TCR CDR3 used the HTBI primer set. TCRdb itself ran the multiplex PCR reads through MiXCR, one entry per CDR3 protein. The profile shows more than 500,000 distinct CDR3 sequences, around 15% of them singletons. The sequenced sample was blood. These receptors were taken from a woman aged 25 to 45 with Graves' hyperthyroidism.

At least ten counts were recorded for this clonotype. The V and J genes are TRBV28 and TRBJ2-7; 9 bases are shared with TRBD2. Germline lookup yields CDR1 MDHEN and CDR2 SYDVKM. The CDR3 spans 16 residues. V lost 4 bases to trimming and J lost 2 bases; unmatched junction nucleotides: 9. CDR3 coding DNA: TGTGCCAGCAGTTCCTATTTGACTAGCGGACCCTACGAGCAGTACTTC. Translated: CASSSYLTSGPYEQYF. Filled out from reference TRBV28 and TRBJ2-7, the complete variable domain reads DVKVTQSSRYLVKRTGEKVFLECVQDMDHENMFWYRQDPGLGLRLIYFSYDVKMKEKGDIPEGYSVSREKKERFSLILESASTNQTSMYLCASSSYLTSGPYEQYFGPGTRLTVT.

This clonotype came up many times. This rearrangement joins TRBV6-1 to TRBJ2-3, with TRBD2 matching 10 bases. This CDR3 is 14 amino acids long. Germline values: CDR1 MNHNS, CDR2 SASEGT. Trimming at V came to 9 bases and at J to 6 bases, leaving 9 bases not matched to a gene. The CDR3, as DNA: TGTGCCAGTGCTAGCGGGAGTGATCTCGATACGCAGTATTTT. The encoded protein is CASASGSDLDTQYF.

This clonotype was counted at least ten times. The chain has TRBV30 and TRBJ1-5; D is undetermined. The CDR3 loop spans 14 amino acids. V was shortened by 3 bases and J by 0 bases, with 9 bases between the two germline ends. Germline V gene sequence: CDR1 GTSNPN, CDR2 SVGIG (reference sequence). The CDR3 DNA sequence: TGTGCCTGGAGCGTAATCAGTAGCAATCAGCCCCAGCATTTT. It specifies CAWSVISSNQPQHF.